Reported below is one TCR beta chain. Its antigen remains unidentified. This sample stems from a study of T cells in Graves' hyperthyroidism and ophthalmopathy. Study-wide context: Peripheral blood specimens were obtained at initial diagnosis, prior to any treatment.

Study results and caveats: Also found in blood were most expanded thyroid clonotypes above 0.001.

TCR beta CDR3 sequences were amplified from RNA transcripts. First-round RT-PCR of the TCR CDR3 relied on the HTBI primer set. TCRdb reprocessed the multiplex PCR reads with MiXCR, giving one entry per CDR3 protein. The sample carries roughly 650,000 distinct CDR3 sequences, more than 15% recorded once. This CDR3 region has 14 residues. Deletions cut 2 bases from V and 12 bases from J, with 20 bases between. Looked up from germline, CDR1 is GTSNPN and CDR2 is SVGIG (reference sequence). The source of this sequence is a woman aged 40-49 years with Graves' ophthalmopathy. The chain employs TRBV30 and TRBJ2-4; possibly TRBD2 for D (6 bases). Material for sequencing was blood. The CDR3 DNA sequence: TGTGCCTGGAGTCCCCCGGGTGCGGGAATTGGTCAGTACTTC. Its translation: CAWSPPGAGIGQYF.